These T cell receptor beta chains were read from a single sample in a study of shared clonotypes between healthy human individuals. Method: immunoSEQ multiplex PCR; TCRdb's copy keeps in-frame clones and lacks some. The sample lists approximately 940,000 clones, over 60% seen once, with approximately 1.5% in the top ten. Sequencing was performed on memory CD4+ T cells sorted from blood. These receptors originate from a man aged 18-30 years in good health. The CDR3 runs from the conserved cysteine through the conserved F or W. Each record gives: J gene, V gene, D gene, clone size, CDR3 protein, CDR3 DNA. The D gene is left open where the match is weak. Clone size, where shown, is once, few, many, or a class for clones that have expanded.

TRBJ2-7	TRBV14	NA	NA	CASSQAGSRQVRDEQYF	TGTGCCAGCAGCCAAGCCGGCTCAAGACAGGTCCGGGACGAGCAGTACTTC
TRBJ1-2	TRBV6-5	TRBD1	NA	CASSYSIFTGDVGYTF	TGTGCCAGCAGTTACTCGATTTTTACAGGGGATGTGGGCTACACCTTC
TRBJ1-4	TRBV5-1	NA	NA	CASSLEAAWGEKLFF	TGCGCCAGCAGCTTGGAGGCAGCGTGGGGAGAAAAACTGTTTTTT
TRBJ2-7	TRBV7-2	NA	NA	CASSLEGGPYEQYF	TGTGCCAGCAGCTTAGAGGGCGGACCCTACGAGCAGTACTTC
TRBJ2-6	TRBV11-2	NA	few	CASSPRDSFSGANVLTF	TGTGCCAGCAGCCCTCGGGACTCATTTTCTGGGGCCAACGTCCTGACTTTC
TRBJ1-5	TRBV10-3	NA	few	CAISGRDGQPQHF	TGTGCCATCAGTGGCAGGGATGGTCAGCCCCAGCATTTT
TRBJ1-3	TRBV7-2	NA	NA	CASSLVGGISGNTIYF	TGTGCCAGCAGCTTAGTGGGCGGAATCTCTGGAAACACCATATATTTT
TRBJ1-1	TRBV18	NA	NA	CASSPPGRLNTEAFF	TGTGCCAGCTCACCGCCGGGACGTTTGAACACTGAAGCTTTCTTT
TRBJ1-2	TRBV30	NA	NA	CAWSSPGGMTPCTF	TGTGCCTGGAGCTCCCCCGGAGGAATGACCCCTTGCACCTTC
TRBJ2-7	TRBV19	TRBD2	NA	CASSPSGRGFGEQYF	TGTGCCAGTAGCCCCAGCGGGAGAGGATTCGGCGAGCAGTACTTC
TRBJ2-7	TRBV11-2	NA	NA	CASRIDRQSSYEQYF	TGTGCCAGCAGGATCGACAGGCAGAGCTCCTACGAGCAGTACTTC
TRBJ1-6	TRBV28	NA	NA	CASSRHMTSSYNSPLHF	TGTGCCAGCAGTCGGCACATGACGAGCTCCTATAATTCACCCCTCCACTTT
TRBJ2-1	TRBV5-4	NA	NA	CASSLVGRSNEQFF	TGTGCCAGCAGCTTGGTAGGTCGCTCGAATGAGCAGTTCTTC
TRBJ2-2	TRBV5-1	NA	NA	CASSRWGPTNTGELFF	TGCGCCAGCAGTCGGTGGGGTCCTACGAACACCGGGGAGCTGTTTTTT
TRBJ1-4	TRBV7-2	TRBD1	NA	CASSLNRGNEKLFF	TGTGCCAGCAGCTTAAACAGGGGGAATGAAAAACTGTTTTTT
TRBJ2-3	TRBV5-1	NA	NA	CASSPGHSTDTQYF	TGCGCCAGCAGCCCTGGACACAGCACAGATACGCAGTATTTT
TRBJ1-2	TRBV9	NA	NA	CASSVGSREVGGYTF	TGTGCCAGCAGCGTAGGTAGCAGGGAGGTAGGGGGCTACACCTTC
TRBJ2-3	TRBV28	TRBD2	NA	CASSLFRGGGPSADTQYF	TGTGCCAGCAGTTTATTCCGCGGGGGGGGCCCGTCGGCAGATACGCAGTATTTT
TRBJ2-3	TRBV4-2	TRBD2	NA	CASSQAGTSGGAETDTQYF	TGTGCCAGCAGCCAAGCAGGGACTAGCGGGGGGGCCGAGACAGATACGCAGTATTTT
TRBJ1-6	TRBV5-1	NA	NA	CASSLGGPNGPLHF	TGCGCCAGCAGCCTCGGGGGGCCAAACGGACCCCTCCACTTT
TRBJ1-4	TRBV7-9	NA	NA	CASTFGTTNEKLFF	TGTGCCAGCACCTTTGGAACAACTAATGAAAAACTGTTTTTT
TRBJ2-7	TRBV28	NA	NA	CASSLFQGVYEQYF	TGTGCCAGCAGTTTATTCCAGGGTGTCTACGAGCAGTACTTC
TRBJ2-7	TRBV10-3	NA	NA	CAISEIGAGGEQYF	TGTGCCATCAGTGAGATCGGGGCCGGCGGCGAGCAGTACTTC
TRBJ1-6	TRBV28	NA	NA	CASSSETGPILDF	TGTGCCAGCAGTTCCGAAACGGGACCAATCCTCGACTTT
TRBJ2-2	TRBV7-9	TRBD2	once	CASSPGLAGFYTGELFF	TGTGCCAGCAGCCCGGGACTAGCGGGGTTTTACACCGGGGAGCTGTTTTTT
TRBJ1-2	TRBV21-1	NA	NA	CASSKGKWGWEGIYGYTF	TGTGCCAGCAGCAAGGGAAAGTGGGGATGGGAGGGGATATATGGCTACACCTTC
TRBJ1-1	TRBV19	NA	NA	CASSTQQGTEAFF	TGTGCCAGTAGTACTCAGCAGGGCACTGAAGCTTTCTTT
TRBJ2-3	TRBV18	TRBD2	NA	CASSNGGTSGDTQYF	TGTGCCAGCTCAAACGGCGGGACTAGCGGCGATACGCAGTATTTT